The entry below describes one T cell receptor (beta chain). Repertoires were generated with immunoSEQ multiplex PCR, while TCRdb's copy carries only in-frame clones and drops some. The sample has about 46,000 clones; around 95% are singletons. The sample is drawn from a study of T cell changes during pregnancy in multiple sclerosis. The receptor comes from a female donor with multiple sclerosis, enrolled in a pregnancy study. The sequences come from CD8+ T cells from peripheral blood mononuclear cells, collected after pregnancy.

CDR3 nucleotides: TGTGCCAGCAGTTACTACATTTCCAGGGGGGACTATGGCTACACCTTC. It encodes CASSYYISRGDYGYTF. The chain has TRBV6-5 and TRBJ1-2, with TRBD1 matching over 7 bases. Per germline, CDR1 MNHEY and CDR2 SVGAGI. The CDR3 extends over 16 amino acids. Trimming took 1 base from V and 3 from J; bases not matched to a gene: 8.